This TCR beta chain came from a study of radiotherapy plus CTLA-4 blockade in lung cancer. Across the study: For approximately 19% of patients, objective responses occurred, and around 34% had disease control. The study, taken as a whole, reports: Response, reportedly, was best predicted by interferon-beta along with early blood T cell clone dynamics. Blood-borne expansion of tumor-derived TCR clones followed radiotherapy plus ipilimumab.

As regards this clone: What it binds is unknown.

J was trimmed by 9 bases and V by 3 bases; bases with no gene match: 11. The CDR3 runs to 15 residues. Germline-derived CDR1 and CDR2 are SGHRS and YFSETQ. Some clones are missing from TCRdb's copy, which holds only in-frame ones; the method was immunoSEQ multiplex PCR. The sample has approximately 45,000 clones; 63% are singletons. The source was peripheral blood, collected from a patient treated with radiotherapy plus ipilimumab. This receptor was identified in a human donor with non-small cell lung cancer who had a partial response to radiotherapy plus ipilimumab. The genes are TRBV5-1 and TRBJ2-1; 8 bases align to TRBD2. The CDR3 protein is CASSYSAGAKGEQFF. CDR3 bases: TGCGCCAGCAGCTACTCAGCGGGGGCGAAGGGTGAGCAGTTCTTC.